The source of this T cell receptor beta chain is a study of control samples from healthy donors and cancer patients. Clones were read by immunoSEQ multiplex PCR, and TCRdb kept only the in-frame ones, dropping some. This sample has some 150,000 clones, with roughly nine tenths found just once. Germline CDR1 and CDR2: SEHNR and FQNEAQ (reference sequence). Trimming removed 5 bases from V and 5 bases from J, with 16 bases in between. The CDR3 contains 15 residues. The TCR was taken from a man younger than 35 in good health. Sequenced: blood. The rearrangement links TRBV7-9 to TRBJ1-5; unclear D gene. The CDR3 DNA is TGTGCCAGCAGCCCCAGCGGGATAGTCCATCAGCCCCAGCATTTT. It specifies CASSPSGIVHQPQHF.